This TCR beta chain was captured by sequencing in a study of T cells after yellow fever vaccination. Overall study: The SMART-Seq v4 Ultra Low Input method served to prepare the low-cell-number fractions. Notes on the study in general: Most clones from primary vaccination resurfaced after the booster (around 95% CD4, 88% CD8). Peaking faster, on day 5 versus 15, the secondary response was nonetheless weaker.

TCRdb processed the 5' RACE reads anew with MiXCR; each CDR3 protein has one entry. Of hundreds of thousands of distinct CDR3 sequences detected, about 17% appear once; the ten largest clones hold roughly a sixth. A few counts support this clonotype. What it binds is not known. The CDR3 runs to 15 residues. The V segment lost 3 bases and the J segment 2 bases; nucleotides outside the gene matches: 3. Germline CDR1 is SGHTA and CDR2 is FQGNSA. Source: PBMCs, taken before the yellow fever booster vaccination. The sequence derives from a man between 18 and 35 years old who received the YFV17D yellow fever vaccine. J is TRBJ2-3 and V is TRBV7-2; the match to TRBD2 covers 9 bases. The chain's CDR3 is CASSFGTSYTDTQYF. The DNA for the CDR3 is TGTGCCAGCAGCTTCGGGACTAGCTACACAGATACGCAGTATTTT.